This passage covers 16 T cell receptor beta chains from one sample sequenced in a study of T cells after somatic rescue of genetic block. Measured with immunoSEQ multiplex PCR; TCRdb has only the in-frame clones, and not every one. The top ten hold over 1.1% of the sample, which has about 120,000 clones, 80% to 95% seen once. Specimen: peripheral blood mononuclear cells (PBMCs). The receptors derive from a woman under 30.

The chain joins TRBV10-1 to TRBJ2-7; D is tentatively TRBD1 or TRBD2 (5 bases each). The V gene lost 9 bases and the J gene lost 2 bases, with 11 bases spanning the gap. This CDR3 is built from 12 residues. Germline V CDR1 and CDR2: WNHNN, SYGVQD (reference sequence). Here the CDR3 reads CASGTATYEQYF. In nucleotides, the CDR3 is TGCGCCAGTGGGACGGCGACCTACGAGCAGTACTTC.

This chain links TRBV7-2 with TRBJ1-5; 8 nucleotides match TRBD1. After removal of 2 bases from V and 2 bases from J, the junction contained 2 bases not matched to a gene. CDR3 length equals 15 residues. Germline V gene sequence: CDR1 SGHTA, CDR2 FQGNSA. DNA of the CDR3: TGTGCCAGCAGCTTAACAGGGGGTGGCAATCAGCCCCAGCATTTT. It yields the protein CASSLTGGGNQPQHF.

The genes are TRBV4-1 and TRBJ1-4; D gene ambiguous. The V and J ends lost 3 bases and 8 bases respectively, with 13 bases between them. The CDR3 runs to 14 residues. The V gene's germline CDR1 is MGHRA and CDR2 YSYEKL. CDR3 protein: CASSQRPAGEKLFF. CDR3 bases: TGCGCCAGCAGCCAGCGGCCCGCGGGGGAAAAACTGTTTTTT.

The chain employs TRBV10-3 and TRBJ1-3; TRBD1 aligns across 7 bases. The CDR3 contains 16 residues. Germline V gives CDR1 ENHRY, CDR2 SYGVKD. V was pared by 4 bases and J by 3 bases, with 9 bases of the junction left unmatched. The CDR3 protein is CAISGTGLPDGNTIYF. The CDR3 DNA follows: TGTGCCATCAGTGGGACAGGCCTCCCGGATGGAAACACCATATATTTT.

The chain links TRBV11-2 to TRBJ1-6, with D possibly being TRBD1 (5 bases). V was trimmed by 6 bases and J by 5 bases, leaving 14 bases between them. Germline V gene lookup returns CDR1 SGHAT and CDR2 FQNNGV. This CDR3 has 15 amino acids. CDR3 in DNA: TGTGCCAGCAGTCTCGGGACGGGAGATAATTCACCCCTCCACTTT. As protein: CASSLGTGDNSPLHF.

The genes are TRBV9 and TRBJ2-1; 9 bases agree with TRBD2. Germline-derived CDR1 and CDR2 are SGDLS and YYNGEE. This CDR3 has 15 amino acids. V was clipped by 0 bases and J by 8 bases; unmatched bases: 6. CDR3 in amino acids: CASSVAAGGPYEQFF. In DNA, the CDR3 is TGTGCCAGCAGCGTAGCGGCGGGGGGGCCCTATGAGCAGTTCTTC.

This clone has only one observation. The CDR3 loop reads CASSQEASGITYEQYF. The CDR3 DNA reads as TGCGCCAGCAGCCAAGAAGCTAGCGGGATAACCTACGAGCAGTACTTC. This sequence joins TRBV4-3 and TRBJ2-7; 9 nucleotides agree with TRBD2. The germline gives CDR1 LGHNA, CDR2 YSLEER. V lost 0 bases and J lost 2; bases outside the gene matches: 5. CDR3 length: 16 amino acids.

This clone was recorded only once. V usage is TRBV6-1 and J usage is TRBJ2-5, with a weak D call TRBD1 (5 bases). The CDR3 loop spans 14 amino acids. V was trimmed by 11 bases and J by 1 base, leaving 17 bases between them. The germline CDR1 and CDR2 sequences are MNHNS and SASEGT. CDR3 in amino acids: CALADSQFQETQYF. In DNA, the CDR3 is TGTGCCCTTGCAGACAGTCAGTTCCAAGAGACCCAGTACTTC.

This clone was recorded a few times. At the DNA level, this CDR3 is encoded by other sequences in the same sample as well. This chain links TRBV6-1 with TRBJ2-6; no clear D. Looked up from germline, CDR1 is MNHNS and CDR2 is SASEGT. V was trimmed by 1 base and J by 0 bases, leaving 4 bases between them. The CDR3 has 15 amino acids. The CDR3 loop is CASSEDSSGANVLTF. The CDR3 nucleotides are TGTGCCAGCAGTGAAGACAGCTCTGGGGCCAACGTCCTGACTTTC.

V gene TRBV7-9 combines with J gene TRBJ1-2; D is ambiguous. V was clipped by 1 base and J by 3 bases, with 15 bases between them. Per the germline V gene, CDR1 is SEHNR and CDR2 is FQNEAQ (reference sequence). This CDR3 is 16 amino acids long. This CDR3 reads CASSLGFGEIDYGYTF. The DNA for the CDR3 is TGTGCCAGCAGCTTAGGGTTTGGGGAAATTGACTATGGCTACACCTTC.

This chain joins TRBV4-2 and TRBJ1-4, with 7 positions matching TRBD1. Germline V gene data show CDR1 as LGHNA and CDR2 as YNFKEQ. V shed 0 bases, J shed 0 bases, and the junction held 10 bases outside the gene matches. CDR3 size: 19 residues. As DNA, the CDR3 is TGTGCCAGCAGCCAAGATATGCCAGGGGGTTTGGCAACTAATGAAAAACTGTTTTTT. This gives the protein CASSQDMPGGLATNEKLFF.

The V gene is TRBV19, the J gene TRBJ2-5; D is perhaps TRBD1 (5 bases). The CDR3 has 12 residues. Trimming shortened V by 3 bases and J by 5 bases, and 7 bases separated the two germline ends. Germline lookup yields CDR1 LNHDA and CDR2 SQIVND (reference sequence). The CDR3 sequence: CASSMAGETQYF. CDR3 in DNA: TGTGCCAGTAGTATGGCAGGGGAGACCCAGTACTTC.

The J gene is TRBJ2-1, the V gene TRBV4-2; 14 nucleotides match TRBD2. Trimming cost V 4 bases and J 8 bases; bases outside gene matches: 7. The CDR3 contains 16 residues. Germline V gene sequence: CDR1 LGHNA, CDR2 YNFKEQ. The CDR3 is CASSLVTSGGVHEQFF. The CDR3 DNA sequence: TGTGCCAGCAGCCTCGTGACTAGCGGGGGGGTCCATGAGCAGTTCTTC.

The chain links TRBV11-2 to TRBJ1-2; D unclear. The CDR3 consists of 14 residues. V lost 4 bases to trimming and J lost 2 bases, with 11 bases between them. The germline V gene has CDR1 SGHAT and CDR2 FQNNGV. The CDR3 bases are TGTGCCAGCAGCTGGACCGGAGCAAACTATGGCTACACCTTC. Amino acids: CASSWTGANYGYTF. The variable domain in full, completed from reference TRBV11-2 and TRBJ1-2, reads EAGVAQSPRYKIIEKRQSVAFWCNPISGHATLYWYQQILGQGPKLLIQFQNNGVVDDSQLPKDRFSAERLKGVDSTLKIQPAKLEDSAVYLCASSWTGANYGYTFGSGTRLTVV.

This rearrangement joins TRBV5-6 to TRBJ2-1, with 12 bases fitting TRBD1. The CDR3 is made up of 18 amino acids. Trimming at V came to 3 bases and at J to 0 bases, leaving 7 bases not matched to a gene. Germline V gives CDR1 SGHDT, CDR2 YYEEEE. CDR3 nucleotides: TGTGCCAGCAGCTCCGGGACAGGGGGCTCCTTCTCCTACAATGAGCAGTTCTTC. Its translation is CASSSGTGGSFSYNEQFF. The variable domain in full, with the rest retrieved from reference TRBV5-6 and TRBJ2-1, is DAGVTQSPTHLIKTRGQQVTLRCSPKSGHDTVSWYQQALGQGPQFIFQYYEEEERQRGNFPDRFSGHQFPNYSSELNVNALLLGDSALYLCASSSGTGGSFSYNEQFFGPGTRLTVL.

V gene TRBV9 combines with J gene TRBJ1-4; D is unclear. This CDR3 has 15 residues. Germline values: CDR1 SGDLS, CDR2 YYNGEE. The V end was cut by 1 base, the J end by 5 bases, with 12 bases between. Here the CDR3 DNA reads TGTGCCAGCAGCGTAATCGGGGTGGGAAATGAAAAACTGTTTTTT. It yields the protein CASSVIGVGNEKLFF.